The 29 T cell receptor beta chains presented below share a single source sample, sequenced in a study of T cells in women clearing cervical HPV infection. Profiled with immunoSEQ multiplex PCR; TCRdb holds only in-frame clones, not every one. Its clone listing holds about 23,000 clones. Source material: blood buffy coat. The receptors stem from a woman aged 18 to 75 with a cervical HPV16 infection that either progressed to CIN3+ or cleared (not recorded which).

A word on this clone: Read data end 3 residues before the CDR3 end; the end is taken from the germline J gene. The chain links TRBV18 to TRBJ1-2, with D hard to call. Germline V gene sequence: CDR1 KGHSH, CDR2 LQKENI. This CDR3 has 14 residues. This CDR3 is CASTLAGVYNDYTF. Partial CDR3 DNA: TGTGCCAGCACCCTAGCGGGAGTCTACAATGAC.

As regards this clone: The read ends 3 residues early relative to the CDR3; the germline J gene fills the gap. This chain uses TRBV10-2 with TRBJ1-2; maybe TRBD1 (6 bases). Looked up from germline, CDR1 is WSHSY and CDR2 is SAAADI. V was shortened by 3 bases and J by 5 bases, with 19 bases between the two germline ends. The CDR3 spans 16 residues. The CDR3 bases that were read are TGCGCCAGCAGTGACACCGGGCGGGGGGCAACTTATGGC. It yields the protein CASSDTGRGATYG. The whole CDR3 is CASSDTGRGATYGYTF.

For this clone: Read coverage stops 3 residues before the CDR3 terminus; the germline J gene supplies the remainder. The rearrangement links TRBV2 to TRBJ2-7, with D tentatively TRBD1 (5 bases). Trimming left V 4 bases short and J 4 bases short, with 11 bases between. Looked up from germline, CDR1 is SNHLY and CDR2 is FYNNEI. The CDR3 spans 13 residues. CDR3 DNA (partial): TGTGCCAGCAGTGGGGGTCAGGGATACGAG. The encoded protein is CASSGGQGYE. The full CDR3 protein reads CASSGGQGYEQYF.

CDR3 amino acids: CASSESTYYQPQYF. The DNA read from the CDR3 is TGTGCCAGCAGTGAAAGTACATACTATCAGCCG. The rearrangement links TRBV2 to TRBJ2-3; D call uncertain. The read finishes 3 residues shy of the CDR3 end, and the germline J gene is used to complete it. CDR1 and CDR2 from the germline V gene are SNHLY and FYNNEI. The CDR3 length is 14 residues.

The covered CDR3 bases are TGTGCCAGCAGCCCCCGGACAGGGGGCGGAGATACG. Translated: CASSPRTGGGDT. Given in full, the CDR3 is CASSPRTGGGDTQYF. The chain joins TRBV7-2 to TRBJ2-3, with 11 bases lining up with TRBD1. The read is 3 residues too short to cover the CDR3 end, so that end is filled in from the germline J gene. After removal of 5 bases from V and 5 bases from J, the junction contained 6 bases not matched to a gene. Germline V lookup: CDR1 SGHTA, CDR2 FQGNSA. CDR3 length: 15 amino acids.

CDR3 amino acids: CATSSLDSPTGELFF. CDR3 DNA, as far as it was read: TGTGCCACCAGCAGTCTCGACAGTCCTACCGGGGAG. The chain uses TRBV15 and TRBJ2-2; weak D call: TRBD1 (5 bases). The sequenced fragment ends 3 residues before the CDR3 boundary, so the rest is inferred from the germline J gene. Germline CDR1 and CDR2: LNHNV and YYDKDF (reference sequence). Between the trimmed V and J ends, which lost 3 bases and 5 bases, there was a span of 13 bases. There are 15 residues in the CDR3.

Concerning this clone: The read stops 3 residues short of the end of the CDR3; the missing end is completed from the germline J gene. The chain has TRBV20-1 and TRBJ2-7; TRBD2 agrees at 7 bases. The CDR3 is 11 residues long. V shed 6 bases, J shed 3 bases, and the junction held 2 bases outside the gene matches. Germline V gene sequence: CDR1 DFQATT, CDR2 SNEGSKA (reference sequence). The sequenced CDR3 bases are TGCAGTGCGACTAGCAGCTACGAG. This sequence encodes CSATSSYE. In full, the CDR3 is CSATSSYEQYF.

Of note for this clone: Read coverage stops 3 residues before the CDR3 terminus; the germline J gene supplies the remainder. This chain uses TRBV6-2 or TRBV6-3 with TRBJ2-3; no clear D. Germline CDR1 and CDR2: MNHEY and SVGEGT. CDR3 size: 11 residues. The CDR3 loop is CASSYREAQYF. The sequenced CDR3 bases are TGTGCCAGCAGTTATCGTGAGGCG.

As to this clone: The missing CDR3 end, 3 residues past where the read stops, is filled in from the germline J gene. The chain combines TRBV28 with TRBJ1-6; D may be TRBD1 (6 bases). Germline-derived CDR1 and CDR2 are MDHEN and SYDVKM. This CDR3 is 12 amino acids long. V lost 8 bases, J lost 7 bases, and 9 bases lay in between. The CDR3 is CASGGANSPLHF. The CDR3 DNA, read in part, is TGTGCCAGCGGGGGGGCAAATTCACCC.

About this clone: The read finishes 3 residues shy of the CDR3 end, and the germline J gene is used to complete it. The V gene is TRBV12-3 or TRBV12-4, the J gene TRBJ2-3; TRBD2 matches 12 bases. The CDR3 length is 15 residues. The V gene end was trimmed by 5 bases and the J gene end by 8 bases; junction bases not matched to a gene: 8. CDR3 loop: CASSPRLAGDLTQYF. The CDR3 DNA, read in part, is TGTGCCAGCAGTCCCCGACTAGCGGGGGACCTTACG.

For this clone: The read is 3 residues too short to cover the CDR3 end, so that end is filled in from the germline J gene. The gene calls are TRBV6-1 and TRBJ1-1; 8 bases map to TRBD1. Germline values: CDR1 MNHNS, CDR2 SASEGT. The CDR3 spans 15 residues. The J segment lost 1 base and the V segment lost 0 bases, leaving 1 base of the junction unmatched. CDR3 loop: CASSEAGTGNTEAFF. CDR3 DNA (partial): TGTGCCAGCAGTGAAGCGGGGACAGGGAACACTGAA.

To note about this clone: The read falls 3 residues short of the CDR3 end, and the missing part is taken from the germline J gene. This chain connects TRBV7-2 to TRBJ2-7; 8 bases align to TRBD2. The CDR3 is 14 amino acids. V was pared by 5 bases and J by 3 bases, with 6 bases of the junction left unmatched. Germline lookup yields CDR1 SGHTA and CDR2 FQGNSA. Partial CDR3 DNA: TGTGCCAGCAGCCCGAGCGGGGGTTTCTACGAG. Protein: CASSPSGGFYE. From start to end, the CDR3 is CASSPSGGFYEQYF.

Details on this clone: The read terminates 3 residues ahead of where the CDR3 ends, so the germline J gene completes it. V is TRBV6-2 or TRBV6-3 and J is TRBJ2-3; TRBD2 agrees at 9 bases. From germline, CDR1 is MNHEY and CDR2 SVGEGT. This CDR3 is built from 14 residues. The V gene end was trimmed by 8 bases and the J gene end by 2 bases; junction bases not matched to a gene: 5. Incomplete CDR3 DNA: TGTGCCAGCGGGACTAGCCACCACACAGATACG. It is translated as CASGTSHHTDT. The whole CDR3 protein is CASGTSHHTDTQYF.

With respect to this clone: The read gets to within 3 residues of the CDR3 end, and the germline J gene fills in the rest. This sample also contains other DNA sequences that code for the same CDR3. The V and J genes are TRBV18 and TRBJ1-2, with 10 bases lining up with TRBD1. The CDR3 extends over 15 amino acids. Germline CDR1 and CDR2: KGHSH and LQKENI. Trimming took 8 bases from V and 4 from J; bases not matched to a gene: 10. Incomplete CDR3 DNA: TGTGCCAGCAGCCCCGGGACAGGGGTCCGCTATGGC. Protein sequence: CASSPGTGVRYG. Given in full, the CDR3 is CASSPGTGVRYGYTF.

Frequency places this clone as medium-sized. The read falls 3 residues short of the CDR3 end, and the missing part is taken from the germline J gene. The rearrangement joins TRBV29-1 to TRBJ2-3, with D uncertain. The length of the CDR3 is 12 residues. From germline, CDR1 is SQVTM and CDR2 ANQGSEA. Trimming pared 5 bases from V and 5 bases from J, leaving 11 bases between. CDR3 in amino acids: CSVLAHGDTQYF. CDR3 DNA, as far as it was read: TGCAGCGTTCTTGCACATGGAGATACG.

CDR3 residues: CASSPGEGNIAFF. The sequenced CDR3 bases are TGTGCCAGTTCGCCGGGGGAAGGAAACATT. The genes are TRBV7-9 and TRBJ1-1; weak D call: TRBD1 (5 bases). The CDR3 extends 3 residues past the end of the read, so its final part is completed from the germline J gene. There are 13 residues in the CDR3. Germline CDR1 is SEHNR and CDR2 is FQNEAQ (reference sequence). Complete variable domain (other parts from reference TRBV7-9 and TRBJ1-1): DTGVSQNPRHKITKRGQNVTFRCDPISEHNRLYWYRQTLGQGPEFLTYFQNEAQLEKSRLLSDRFSAERPKGSFSTLEIQRTEQGDSAMYLCASSPGEGNIAFFGQGTRLTVV.

Concerning this clone itself: The read is 3 residues too short to cover the CDR3 end, so that end is filled in from the germline J gene. The V and J genes are TRBV5-1 and TRBJ2-1; 7 bases are a match to TRBD1. The germline V gene has CDR1 SGHRS and CDR2 YFSETQ. V trimming: 7 bases; J trimming: 8 bases; junction bases outside the gene matches: 6. CDR3 length: 12 amino acids. CDR3 loop: CASRQGLDEQFF. The covered CDR3 bases are TGCGCCAGCCGACAGGGCCTGGATGAG.

A note on this clone: The CDR3 extends 3 residues past the end of the read, so its final part is completed from the germline J gene. The chain couples TRBV20-1 to TRBJ1-1, with 7 bases identical to TRBD1. The CDR3 consists of 18 residues. Germline assignment: CDR1 DFQATT and CDR2 SNEGSKA (reference sequence). Unmatched junction bases numbered 13, after V lost 0 bases and J lost 0 bases. CDR3 bases read: TGCAGTGCTAGAGATCCCGACAGGGCCCAAAACATGAACACTGAA. It encodes CSARDPDRAQNMNTE. The whole CDR3 is CSARDPDRAQNMNTEAFF.

For this clone: The read ends 3 residues before the CDR3 terminus; that terminus is restored from the germline J gene. This chain joins TRBV5-1 and TRBJ1-6, with 8 nucleotides matching TRBD1. V was pared by 2 bases and J by 8 bases, with 3 bases of the junction left unmatched. Germline V gene data show CDR1 as SGHRS and CDR2 as YFSETQ. CDR3 length: 14 residues. The sequenced part of the CDR3 DNA is TGCGCCAGCAGCTTAGGGACAGGCGATTCACCC. Amino acids: CASSLGTGDSP. The whole CDR3 reads CASSLGTGDSPLHF.

Concerning this clone: With the read ending 3 residues before the CDR3 end, the germline J gene is used to fill in that end. The rearrangement joins TRBV7-9 to TRBJ2-2; TRBD1 aligns across 11 bases. Germline CDR1 and CDR2: SEHNR and FQNEAQ (reference sequence). This CDR3 spans 15 amino acids. With 3 bases clipped from V and 5 bases from J, the junction kept 2 bases outside the gene matches. CDR3 in amino acids: CASSFRDRGTGELFF. Incomplete CDR3 DNA: TGTGCCAGCAGCTTCCGGGACAGGGGGACCGGGGAG.

Partial CDR3 DNA: TGTGCCAGCTCACCACGGCGGGCGGGGGAAGAGACC. Translating gives CASSPRRAGEET. The CDR3 as a whole reads CASSPRRAGEETQYF. The chain couples TRBV18 to TRBJ2-5, with 7 bases identical to TRBD2. With the read ending 3 residues before the CDR3 end, the germline J gene is used to fill in that end. The germline V gene encodes CDR1 KGHSH and CDR2 LQKENI. The CDR3 is 15 amino acids. Trimming removed 1 base from V and 3 bases from J; junction bases left unmatched: 5.

As for this clone: Read sequence stops 3 residues before the CDR3 end, and the germline J gene provides the missing end. The chain is built from TRBV19 and TRBJ2-3; possible D gene TRBD1, 6 bases. The germline gives CDR1 LNHDA, CDR2 SQIVND (reference sequence). This CDR3 comprises 16 residues. The CDR3 is CASSPRQGYSNQPQYF. The CDR3 DNA, read in part, is TGTGCCAGTAGTCCCCGGCAGGGGTATAGCAATCAGCCG.

In the case of this clone: Coverage ceases 3 residues before the CDR3 finishes, and the germline J gene fills in the end. The chain has TRBV20-1 and TRBJ2-7; D is possibly TRBD2 (5 bases). The CDR3 has 15 amino acids. V lost 0 bases and J 1 base, leaving 13 bases between the germline ends. Germline V CDR1 and CDR2: DFQATT, SNEGSKA (reference sequence). This CDR3 reads CSARESLASSYEQYF. The DNA read from the CDR3 is TGCAGTGCTAGAGAATCCCTAGCTTCTTCCTACGAG.

Note on this clone: The sequenced fragment ends 3 residues before the CDR3 boundary, so the rest is inferred from the germline J gene. The V gene is TRBV24-1, the J gene TRBJ2-6, with D possibly matching TRBD1 (5 bases). This CDR3 region has 14 residues. CDR1 and CDR2 from the germline V gene are KGHDR and SFDVKD. Trimming stripped 4 bases from V and 4 bases from J, with 7 bases between. The CDR3 here is CATSEGAGANVLTF. CDR3 DNA (partial): TGTGCCACCAGTGAAGGGGCCGGGGCCAACGTC.

As concerns this clone: Its ends do not fully match the called genes, so a read error is possible. Coverage ceases 3 residues before the CDR3 finishes, and the germline J gene fills in the end. Other DNA sequences in this sample translate to the same CDR3. This rearrangement joins TRBV19 to TRBJ2-7; D not resolved. The CDR3 has 15 amino acids. CDR1 is LNHDA and CDR2 is SQIVND in the germline V gene (reference sequence). The CDR3 bases that were read are TGTGCCAGTAGCATAGATCTTGGTCCGGTCTCCGAG. It specifies CASSIDLGPVSE. The CDR3, in full, reads CASSIDLGPVSEQYF.

This clone is classed as medium-sized by frequency. Read sequence stops 3 residues before the CDR3 end, and the germline J gene provides the missing end. The V gene is TRBV7-3, the J gene TRBJ2-2, with 7 bases aligning to TRBD2. From germline, CDR1 is SGHTA and CDR2 FQGTGA. This CDR3 spans 19 amino acids. The V and J ends lost 1 base and 6 bases, in that order; junction bases with no gene match: 17. The CDR3 here is CASSLRGLPSGINAGELFF. Incomplete CDR3 DNA: TGTGCCAGCAGCTTAAGGGGATTGCCCAGCGGGATTAACGCCGGGGAG.

With regard to this clone: The CDR3 extends 3 residues past the end of the read, so its final part is completed from the germline J gene. The genes are TRBV7-2 and TRBJ2-5; weak D call: TRBD2 (7 bases). Germline-derived CDR1 and CDR2 are SGHTA and FQGNSA. V was pared by 6 bases and J by 5 bases, with 13 bases between. This CDR3 has 13 amino acids. CDR3 sequence: CASRQGGRETQYF. CDR3 DNA, as far as it was read: TGTGCCAGCAGACAGGGAGGGCGGGAGACC.

Notes on this clone: The sequence runs out 3 residues before the end of the CDR3; the remainder is reconstructed from the germline J gene. The chain recombines TRBV2 with TRBJ1-1; tentative D call: TRBD1 (5 bases). Per germline, CDR1 SNHLY and CDR2 FYNNEI. The CDR3 loop spans 11 amino acids. CDR3 region: CASSNYREAFF. CDR3 DNA, as far as it was read: TGTGCCAGCAGCAATTACAGGGAA.

With respect to this clone: With the read ending 3 residues before the CDR3 end, the germline J gene is used to fill in that end. V gene TRBV5-1 combines with J gene TRBJ2-1; weak D call: TRBD1 (7 bases). Between the trimmed V and J ends, which lost 4 bases and 7 bases, there was a span of 18 bases. This CDR3 comprises 15 residues. Germline CDR1 is SGHRS and CDR2 is YFSETQ. The CDR3: CASSAPTTGRNEQFF. Partial CDR3 DNA: TGCGCCAGCAGCGCCCCGACGACAGGGAGGAATGAG.